The next 21 T cell receptor beta chains were all read from a single sample in a study of glioma-infiltrating T cells (dated by TCRdb to 2016 to 2018). This sample was sequenced with an Illumina MiSeq. TCR alpha and beta CDR3 regions were amplified with the iRepertoire nested amplicon-rescue multiplex PCR (arm-PCR) platform from RNA. Using fastp trimming at Q25 and MiXCR clonotype assembly, TCRdb reanalyzed the public sequencing data and kept in-frame beta chains. Records with the same CDR3 protein are collapsed into one entry carrying the most frequent genes and DNA. The sample includes approximately 130,000 distinct CDR3 sequences, with under 25% observed a single time. Of the sample, 25% to 30% falls within the top ten clones. Sequencing was done on a sample of glioma tissue, nonneoplastic brain tissue, or PBMCs (not recorded which). Receptors were obtained from a human donor with low-grade glioma or glioblastoma, undergoing nonglioma brain surgery, or in good health (not recorded which).

The table lists this clonotype with many counts. V gene TRBV27 combines with J gene TRBJ2-3; D is tentatively TRBD1 or TRBD2 (6 bases each). V dropped 7 bases and J dropped 6 bases, with 14 bases sitting between them. From germline, CDR1 is MNHEY and CDR2 SMNVEV (reference sequence). The CDR3 loop spans 13 amino acids. In nucleotides, the CDR3 is TGTGCCAGCACCCGTCCGGGGGCGGATACGCAGTATTTT. Translated, it gives CASTRPGADTQYF.

V gene TRBV4-1 combines with J gene TRBJ1-5; D call uncertain. Germline CDR1 MGHRA, CDR2 YSYEKL. Trimming took 1 base from V and 3 from J, leaving 4 bases between them. The CDR3 loop spans 13 amino acids. The CDR3 region has the DNA TGCGCCAGCAGCCAAGTTTTCAATCAGCCCCAGCATTTT. This sequence encodes CASSQVFNQPQHF.

The chain carries TRBV9 and TRBJ2-1; 12 bases match TRBD2. V gave up 3 bases and J gave up 1 base; unmatched junction bases: 2. The CDR3 spans 16 residues. Germline values: CDR1 SGDLS, CDR2 YYNGEE. The chain's CDR3 is CASSEGLAGSYNEQFF. The CDR3 DNA sequence: TGTGCCAGCAGCGAGGGACTAGCGGGTTCCTACAATGAGCAGTTCTTC.

This clonotype has ten or more counts. The chain links TRBV7-2 to TRBJ1-1; no clear D. With 1 base removed from V and 1 base from J, the gap between germline ends came to 7 bases. Germline V gives CDR1 SGHTA, CDR2 FQGNSA. The CDR3 spans 14 residues. CDR3 region: CASSLDLRNTEAFF. In DNA form, the CDR3 reads TGTGCCAGCAGCTTAGACCTCAGGAACACTGAAGCTTTCTTT. The entire variable domain, with the rest obtained from reference TRBV7-2 and TRBJ1-1, is as follows: GAGVSQSPSNKVTEKGKDVELRCDPISGHTALYWYRQSLGQGLEFLIYFQGNSAPDKSGLPSDRFSAERTGGSVSTLTIQRTQQEDSAVYLCASSLDLRNTEAFFGQGTRLTVV.

A few counts support this clonotype. The chain employs TRBV19 and TRBJ1-5; tentatively, D is TRBD1 (6 bases). V was cut by 5 bases and J by 9 bases, with 17 bases left in between. The CDR3 is 14 residues long. The germline CDR1 and CDR2 sequences are LNHDA and SQIVND (reference sequence). CDR3 loop: CASSGQPIHVPQHF. The CDR3 DNA follows: TGTGCCAGTAGTGGACAGCCGATTCATGTGCCCCAGCATTTT.

Concerning this clonotype: It is likely a read error, because the conserved phenylalanine at the end of the CDR3 is missing. The chain couples TRBV12-3 or TRBV12-4 to TRBJ2-7; D ambiguous. The V end was cut by 5 bases, the J end by 6 bases, with 11 bases between. The CDR3 loop spans 12 amino acids. In DNA, the CDR3 is TGTGCCAGCAGTGTAGTCAGGCCCGAGCAGTACGCC. Protein product: CASSVVRPEQYA.

In regard to this clonotype: Germline and junction disagree at one end, which may indicate a read error. J is TRBJ2-1 and V is TRBV27, with TRBD2 matching over 9 bases. The CDR3 runs 14 residues. Germline V gene lookup returns CDR1 MNHEY and CDR2 SMNVEV (reference sequence). CDR3 coding DNA: TGTGCCAGCAGTAGCGGGGGGACCTACAGTGAGCAGTTCTTC. It codes for CASSSGGTYSEQFF.

The chain couples TRBV7-2 to TRBJ2-1; weak D call: TRBD2 (5 bases). CDR1 is SGHTA, CDR2 FQGNSA, per germline. Between the trimmed V and J ends, which lost 7 bases and 4 bases, there was a span of 14 bases. The CDR3 is 14 residues long. Written as DNA, the CDR3 is TGTGCCAGCACACCTCCTTGGGAGTACAATGAGCAGTTCTTC. It codes for CASTPPWEYNEQFF.

In this sample, this clonotype turned up a few times. The rearrangement links TRBV20-1 to TRBJ1-2; D unclear. Trimming took off 3 bases at V and 4 bases at J, with 9 bases between the two ends. Germline lookup yields CDR1 DFQATT and CDR2 SNEGSKA (reference sequence). The CDR3 contains 12 residues. The CDR3 sequence: CSASPVLYGYTF. The CDR3 region has the DNA TGCAGTGCTAGCCCCGTACTCTATGGCTACACCTTC.

The chain recombines TRBV27 with TRBJ2-7; a weak D match, TRBD1 (7 bases). V lost 8 bases and J lost 0, with 14 bases in between. The CDR3 has 14 amino acids. Per germline, CDR1 MNHEY and CDR2 SMNVEV (reference sequence). CDR3 sequence: CASPRGASSYEQYV. CDR3 bases: TGTGCCAGCCCCAGGGGGGCCAGCTCCTACGAGCAGTACGTC.

This clonotype was picked up many times. The rearrangement joins TRBV20-1 to TRBJ2-5; 12 positions match TRBD2. The V and J ends lost 3 bases and 3 bases, in that order; junction bases with no gene match: 8. The germline V gene has CDR1 DFQATT and CDR2 SNEGSKA (reference sequence). CDR3 length: 16 amino acids. CDR3 residues: CSASGVTSGGEETQYF. The CDR3 DNA is TGCAGTGCTAGTGGGGTGACTAGCGGGGGAGAAGAGACCCAGTACTTC.

This clonotype was picked up a small number of times. The V gene is TRBV19, the J gene TRBJ1-2, with D uncertain. The ends were cut back, 1 base at V and 4 bases at J, with 10 bases in the middle. The CDR3 loop spans 14 amino acids. From germline, CDR1 is LNHDA and CDR2 SQIVND (reference sequence). CDR3 in amino acids: CASSIVTQTYGYTF. Here the CDR3 DNA reads TGTGCCAGTAGTATAGTAACACAGACCTATGGCTACACCTTC.

The chain carries TRBV11-3 and TRBJ2-5; D is unclear. The CDR3 is made up of 14 amino acids. Trimming removed 5 bases from V and 1 base from J, with 11 bases in between. Germline CDR1 reads SGHNT; CDR2 reads YENEEA. CDR3 coding DNA: TGTGCCAGCAGCATCGGACCCAGCCAAGAGACCCAGTACTTC. It yields the protein CASSIGPSQETQYF.

This sequence joins TRBV4-1 and TRBJ2-7; 7 nucleotides match TRBD1. CDR3 length equals 15 residues. J was trimmed by 6 bases and V by 2 bases; bases with no gene match: 10. Looked up from germline, CDR1 is MGHRA and CDR2 is YSYEKL. This CDR3 reads CASSQFRQGSCEQYV. The CDR3, as DNA: TGCGCCAGCAGCCAATTCCGACAGGGTAGCTGCGAGCAGTACGTC.

This clonotype was counted at least ten times. The chain uses TRBV6-1 and TRBJ1-1; D is possibly TRBD1 (6 bases). CDR3 length: 15 residues. Germline CDR1 MNHNS, CDR2 SASEGT. V gave up 5 bases and J gave up 1 base, with 14 bases separating them. The CDR3 region has the DNA TGTGCCAGCAGTTCCTCAGGGGCGAGGAACACTGAAGCTTTCTTT. Translating gives CASSSSGARNTEAFF.

This clonotype was detected many times. The chain uses TRBV27 and TRBJ1-1, with 9 positions matching TRBD1. Trimming took 6 bases from V and 3 from J; bases not matched to a gene: 2. The CDR3 contains 13 residues. Germline lookup yields CDR1 MNHEY and CDR2 SMNVEV (reference sequence). This CDR3 reads CASRDRGYTEAFF. The CDR3 DNA reads TGTGCCAGCAGAGACAGGGGGTACACTGAAGCTTTCTTT.

In nucleotides, the CDR3 is TGTGCCAGCAGGTCAGGGGGCTCTAATGAAAAACTGTTTTTT. As protein: CASRSGGSNEKLFF. J is TRBJ1-4 and V is TRBV28; 8 bases are a match to TRBD1. The CDR3 has 14 amino acids. V dropped 6 bases and J dropped 3; count of bases not matched to a gene: 3. Germline V gene lookup returns CDR1 MDHEN and CDR2 SYDVKM. Full variable domain (remainder filled in from reference TRBV28 and TRBJ1-4): DVKVTQSSRYLVKRTGEKVFLECVQDMDHENMFWYRQDPGLGLRLIYFSYDVKMKEKGDIPEGYSVSREKKERFSLILESASTNQTSMYLCASRSGGSNEKLFFGSGTQLSVL.

The V and J genes are TRBV12-3 or TRBV12-4 and TRBJ1-2; no clear D gene. Trimming stripped 3 bases from V and 6 bases from J, with 11 bases between. The CDR3 length is 13 residues. The CDR3 sequence: CASSFRETNGYTF. The CDR3 DNA sequence: TGTGCCAGCAGTTTCCGGGAAACCAATGGCTACACCTTC.

This clonotype was observed many times. The chain has TRBV28 and TRBJ2-5; 12 nucleotides agree with TRBD1. Germline values: CDR1 MDHEN, CDR2 SYDVKM. V lost 6 bases, J lost 5 bases, and 10 bases stayed unmatched. This CDR3 spans 16 amino acids. CDR3 nucleotide sequence: TGTGCCAGCAGCTCCCCGGGACAGGGGGCGCGGGAGACCCAGTACTTC. Protein: CASSSPGQGARETQYF. Together with reference TRBV28 and TRBJ2-5, the CDR3 gives the full variable domain: DVKVTQSSRYLVKRTGEKVFLECVQDMDHENMFWYRQDPGLGLRLIYFSYDVKMKEKGDIPEGYSVSREKKERFSLILESASTNQTSMYLCASSSPGQGARETQYFGPGTRLLVL.

This clonotype was seen repeatedly, ten times or more. The genes are TRBV27 and TRBJ2-3; maybe TRBD1 (6 bases). This CDR3 spans 16 amino acids. V was shortened by 5 bases and J by 7 bases, with 22 bases between the two germline ends. Looked up from germline, CDR1 is MNHEY and CDR2 is SMNVEV (reference sequence). The CDR3 nucleotides are TGTGCCAGCAGTCCCCGCGCGCTAAACAGGGCTTATACGCAGTATTTT. Protein: CASSPRALNRAYTQYF.

Only a few counts were recorded for this clonotype. A read error may account for a junction end that differs from germline. The chain employs TRBV27 and TRBJ2-3, with 8 bases aligning to TRBD2. In germline, CDR1 is MNHEY, CDR2 SMNVEV (reference sequence). This CDR3 is 16 amino acids long. CDR3 in amino acids: CASSLASGGPTNTQYF. The CDR3 DNA follows: TGTGCCAGCTCCCTGGCCAGCGGGGGCCCCACAAATACGCAGTATTTT.